A single sample gave rise to the 32 T cell receptor beta chains below, sequenced in a study of cytomegalovirus exposure and HLA in healthy donors. PCR amplification relied on 60 Vbeta primers (plus 13 Jbeta primers). TCRdb keeps only in-frame clones here, not all; method: immunoSEQ multiplex PCR. The sample lists 120,000 or so clones; about 80% were seen once. Sequenced material: PBMCs. Receptor source: a human donor in good health.

The CDR3 is CASRRDRESGNTIYF. CDR3 DNA sequence: TGTGCCAGCAGGAGGGACAGGGAATCTGGAAACACCATATATTTT. The rearrangement joins TRBV6-1 to TRBJ1-3; 9 bases line up with TRBD1. The CDR3 consists of 15 residues. Germline V gene sequence: CDR1 MNHNS, CDR2 SASEGT. With V trimmed by 6 bases and J by 1 base, 4 bases remained unmatched.

The V call is TRBV27, the J call TRBJ2-5; 12 bases line up with TRBD2. Germline V gene sequence: CDR1 MNHEY, CDR2 SMNVEV (reference sequence). CDR3 length equals 15 residues. V lost 5 bases to trimming and J lost 0 bases; unmatched junction nucleotides: 1. The CDR3 bases are TGTGCCAGCAGTACTAGCGGGGGGCACCAAGAGACCCAGTACTTC. Its protein is CASSTSGGHQETQYF.

Details on this clone: At one end, the junction sequence differs from germline, possibly due to a read error. The gene calls are TRBV7-9 and TRBJ2-7; no reliable D call. Germline CDR1 SEHNR, CDR2 FQNEAQ (reference sequence). CDR3 length: 11 residues. CDR3 DNA: TGTTCCAGCAGCACATACTACGAGCAGTACTTC. Translated: CSSSTYYEQYF.

The chain uses TRBV9 and TRBJ2-3, with D possibly TRBD1 on 6 matching bases. Germline V gene lookup returns CDR1 SGDLS and CDR2 YYNGEE. V was shortened by 1 base and J by 2 bases, with 20 bases between the two germline ends. CDR3 length: 18 residues. In DNA form, the CDR3 reads TGTGCCAGCAGCGTACACTTGGGGACACCCGATACCACAGATACGCAGTATTTT. This translates into CASSVHLGTPDTTDTQYF.

The chain recombines TRBV11-2 with TRBJ2-7; D might be TRBD2 (6 bases). V was clipped by 6 bases and J by 3 bases, with 21 bases between them. Germline assignment: CDR1 SGHAT and CDR2 FQNNGV. This CDR3 has 16 amino acids. CDR3 in amino acids: CASSPLARAGYYEQYF. In nucleotides, the CDR3 is TGTGCCAGCAGTCCCCTAGCTAGGGCGGGGTACTACGAGCAGTACTTC.

The chain combines TRBV4-1 with TRBJ1-1, with 9 positions matching TRBD1. The V gene's germline CDR1 is MGHRA and CDR2 YSYEKL. The CDR3 consists of 14 residues. V lost 4 bases to trimming and J lost 6 bases; unmatched junction nucleotides: 6. The CDR3 sequence: CASSLGTGYPEAFF. The CDR3, as DNA: TGCGCCAGCAGCCTCGGGACAGGGTACCCTGAAGCTTTCTTT.

This chain joins TRBV27 and TRBJ1-2; D call uncertain. Germline CDR1 reads MNHEY; CDR2 reads SMNVEV (reference sequence). There are 13 residues in the CDR3. V was clipped by 1 base and J by 3 bases, with 6 bases between them. This CDR3 is CASSLFRDYGYTF. CDR3 sequence (DNA): TGTGCCAGCAGTTTATTCCGGGACTATGGCTACACCTTC.

The chain is built from TRBV19 and TRBJ2-1, with TRBD1 identical over 9 bases. V trimming: 10 bases; J trimming: 8 bases; junction bases outside the gene matches: 6. In germline, CDR1 is LNHDA, CDR2 SQIVND (reference sequence). The CDR3 extends over 12 amino acids. Written as DNA, the CDR3 is TGTGCCACCCGGGACAGGGTATATGAGCAGTTCTTC. Its protein is CATRDRVYEQFF.

In the case of this clone: The junction and the germline gene differ at one end; a read error may be behind it. The rearrangement uses TRBV4-1 and TRBJ2-5, with 10 bases matching TRBD2. Germline CDR1 reads MGHRA; CDR2 reads YSYEKL. The CDR3 consists of 15 residues. The DNA for the CDR3 is TGTGCCAGCAGCCAAGAGCGGGGGGGCCAAGAGACCCAGTACTTC. As protein: CASSQERGGQETQYF.

The sample holds a few counts of this clone. This chain links TRBV6-5 with TRBJ1-2; the D gene is possibly TRBD1 (6 bases). In germline, CDR1 is MNHEY, CDR2 SVGAGI. V dropped 8 bases and J dropped 4 bases, with 17 bases sitting between them. The CDR3 sequence is 14 residues long. The CDR3 bases are TGTGCCAGCTCAAAACCGGGACACCGCTATGGCTACACCTTC. Translating gives CASSKPGHRYGYTF.

J is TRBJ1-1 and V is TRBV18; 8 positions agree with TRBD1. The CDR3 totals 17 residues. Per the germline V gene, CDR1 is KGHSH and CDR2 is LQKENI. V was clipped by 4 bases and J by 1 base; unmatched bases: 11. The CDR3 protein is CASSLSGGQGTNTEAFF. In DNA form, the CDR3 reads TGTGCCAGCTCACTATCCGGTGGACAGGGAACGAACACTGAAGCTTTCTTT.

V is TRBV11-2 and J is TRBJ1-2; 7 bases fit TRBD1. Looked up from germline, CDR1 is SGHAT and CDR2 is FQNNGV. V was pared by 5 bases and J by 4 bases, with 10 bases of the junction left unmatched. The CDR3 is made up of 15 amino acids. In DNA form, the CDR3 reads TGTGCCAGCAGCCTGGCAAACAGGGGTAGCTATGGCTACACCTTC. It codes for CASSLANRGSYGYTF.

The chain uses TRBV7-9 and TRBJ2-2; D not certain. The germline CDR1 and CDR2 sequences are SEHNR and FQNEAQ (reference sequence). CDR3 size: 13 residues. This CDR3 is CVRPQENTGELFF. The CDR3 DNA reads TGTGTCAGACCCCAGGAGAACACCGGGGAGCTGTTTTTT.

V gene TRBV25-1 combines with J gene TRBJ1-1; TRBD1 agrees at 7 bases. Trimming took 4 bases from V and 0 from J; bases not matched to a gene: 5. The CDR3 runs to 15 residues. Germline values: CDR1 MGHDK, CDR2 SYGVNS. CDR3 amino acids: CASSAAGGMNTEAFF. CDR3 DNA sequence: TGTGCCAGCAGTGCCGCAGGGGGTATGAACACTGAAGCTTTCTTT. Combining the CDR3 with reference TRBV25-1 and TRBJ1-1 gives the whole variable domain EADIYQTPRYLVIGTGKKITLECSQTMGHDKMYWYQQDPGMELHLIHYSYGVNSTEKGDLSSESTVSRIRTEHFPLTLESARPSHTSQYLCASSAAGGMNTEAFFGQGTRLTVV.

The rearrangement links TRBV4-1 to TRBJ1-5; D is unresolved. Trimming left V 0 bases short and J 6 bases short, with 15 bases between. Germline V lookup: CDR1 MGHRA, CDR2 YSYEKL. The CDR3 is 16 residues long. CDR3 bases: TGCGCCAGCAGCCAAGACCATAGCACCCCCGGTCAGCCCCAGCATTTT. As protein: CASSQDHSTPGQPQHF.

The V gene is TRBV9, the J gene TRBJ2-7, with D tentatively TRBD2 (5 bases). CDR1 and CDR2 from the germline V gene are SGDLS and YYNGEE. The germline V and J ends were trimmed by 4 bases and 3 bases, with 11 bases remaining between them. This CDR3 is 13 amino acids long. The CDR3 here is CASSHREGYEQYF. The DNA for the CDR3 is TGTGCCAGCAGCCACCGAGAGGGCTACGAGCAGTACTTC.

As for this clone: The junction does not match germline at one end; this may be a read error. The J gene is TRBJ2-7, the V gene TRBV27; perhaps TRBD2 as D (6 bases). Germline values: CDR1 MNHEY, CDR2 SMNVEV (reference sequence). The CDR3 spans 12 residues. The CDR3 here is CASIGAGYEQYF. In DNA form, the CDR3 reads TGTGCCAGCATAGGAGCGGGCTACGAACAGTACTTC.

V and J are TRBV10-3 and TRBJ1-2; no clear D gene. Germline V gene lookup returns CDR1 ENHRY and CDR2 SYGVKD. Trimming stripped 3 bases from V and 8 bases from J, with 10 bases between. CDR3 size: 12 residues. The CDR3 DNA follows: TGTGCCATCAGTGACCAAATGGAGGGCTACACCTTC. It translates to CAISDQMEGYTF.

The rearrangement links TRBV5-6 to TRBJ2-7; the D gene is possibly TRBD1 (5 bases). This CDR3 comprises 12 residues. Trimming cost V 4 bases and J 2 bases, with 7 bases left between them. Per germline, CDR1 SGHDT and CDR2 YYEEEE. In nucleotides, the CDR3 is TGTGCCAGCAGCGCAGGGACCTACGAGCAGTACTTC. Its translation is CASSAGTYEQYF.

V usage is TRBV9 and J usage is TRBJ2-3; TRBD2 aligns across 10 bases. V lost 3 bases and J lost 4; bases outside the gene matches: 5. Germline V gene lookup returns CDR1 SGDLS and CDR2 YYNGEE. This CDR3 comprises 15 residues. Here the CDR3 DNA reads TGTGCCAGCAGCGAAAGCGGGGGGGCCGCAGATACGCAGTATTTT. Translation: CASSESGGAADTQYF.

The CDR3 sequence: CASRKNSGLAGGMNEQFF. The CDR3 region has the DNA TGTGCCAGCAGAAAAAACTCCGGACTAGCGGGGGGGATGAATGAGCAGTTCTTC. The chain carries TRBV27 and TRBJ2-1; the match to TRBD2 covers 15 bases. J gave up 7 bases and V 6 bases, and 13 bases lay outside the gene matches. The CDR3 consists of 18 residues. Germline CDR1 is MNHEY and CDR2 is SMNVEV (reference sequence).

This clone was recorded once. The rearrangement links TRBV6-1 to TRBJ1-2; 8 bases map to TRBD1. The length of the CDR3 is 16 residues. With V trimmed by 2 bases and J by 2 bases, 7 bases remained unmatched. Germline loops: CDR1 MNHNS, CDR2 SASEGT. The CDR3 loop reads CASSEPPGGKNYGYTF. DNA for the CDR3: TGTGCCAGCAGTGAACCGCCAGGGGGCAAGAACTATGGCTACACCTTC.

The chain recombines TRBV5-5 with TRBJ1-1, with a weak D call TRBD1 (6 bases). CDR1 SGHKS and CDR2 YYEKEE come from the germline V gene (reference sequence). V was shortened by 7 bases and J by 5 bases, with 18 bases between the two germline ends. This CDR3 region has 14 residues. CDR3 residues: CASLKQGGRTEAFF. The CDR3 bases are TGTGCCAGCTTAAAACAGGGTGGGAGAACTGAAGCTTTCTTT. The variable domain in full, completed from reference TRBV5-5 and TRBJ1-1, reads DAGVTQSPTHLIKTRGQQVTLRCSPISGHKSVSWYQQVLGQGPQFIFQYYEKEERGRGNFPDRFSARQFPNYSSELNVNALLLGDSALYLCASLKQGGRTEAFFGQGTRLTVV.

This chain connects TRBV11-2 to TRBJ1-6; D call uncertain. CDR1 is SGHAT, CDR2 FQNNGV, per germline. The V end lost 5 bases, the J end lost 5 bases, and 10 bases lay between the germline ends. This CDR3 is built from 14 residues. CDR3 bases: TGTGCCAGCAGCGGGGAGGTCCATAATTCACCCCTCCACTTT. It specifies CASSGEVHNSPLHF. Complete variable domain (other parts from reference TRBV11-2 and TRBJ1-6): EAGVAQSPRYKIIEKRQSVAFWCNPISGHATLYWYQQILGQGPKLLIQFQNNGVVDDSQLPKDRFSAERLKGVDSTLKIQPAKLEDSAVYLCASSGEVHNSPLHFGNGTRLTVT.

The rearrangement joins TRBV5-5 to TRBJ1-1; D remains unclear. Looked up from germline, CDR1 is SGHKS and CDR2 is YYEKEE (reference sequence). V was cut by 0 bases and J by 10 bases, with 13 bases left in between. This CDR3 region has 13 residues. CDR3 residues: CASSLGLEGLAFF. The CDR3 bases are TGTGCCAGCAGCTTGGGGCTTGAGGGTTTAGCTTTCTTT.

This chain links TRBV6-1 with TRBJ2-1; D is ambiguous. The CDR3 contains 11 residues. V was trimmed by 8 bases and J by 4 bases, leaving 6 bases between them. Germline values: CDR1 MNHNS, CDR2 SASEGT. In nucleotides, the CDR3 is TGTGCCAGCCACAATTACAATGAGCAGTTCTTC. Its protein is CASHNYNEQFF.

The genes are TRBV6-5 and TRBJ1-1; D might be TRBD1 (5 bases). Germline V gives CDR1 MNHEY, CDR2 SVGAGI. V shed 6 bases and J shed 4 bases, with 12 bases lying between them. This CDR3 region has 13 residues. The chain's CDR3 is CASRATGFTEAFF. CDR3 bases: TGTGCCAGCAGAGCTACAGGCTTCACTGAAGCTTTCTTT.

J is TRBJ2-7 and V is TRBV11-1, with 7 bases fitting TRBD1. The CDR3 loop spans 17 amino acids. The J segment lost 4 bases and the V segment lost 1 base, leaving 13 bases of the junction unmatched. Germline assignment: CDR1 SGHAT and CDR2 FQDESV (reference sequence). In nucleotides, the CDR3 is TGTGCCAGCAGCTTAGATCAAGCTGACAGGGAACATTACGAGCAGTACTTC. This codes for CASSLDQADREHYEQYF.

The chain employs TRBV5-1 and TRBJ2-5, with D maybe TRBD1 (6 bases). The tail of the sequence fits TRBJ2-7 better, so the J call may be wrong. Germline CDR1 reads SGHRS; CDR2 reads YFSETQ. The CDR3 totals 13 residues. The CDR3 sequence is CASSGQNNYEQYF. CDR3 nucleotide sequence: TGCGCCAGCTCCGGACAGAACAACTACGAGCAGTACTTC.

This rearrangement joins TRBV7-2 to TRBJ2-5, with D possibly being TRBD2 (5 bases). The CDR3 covers 15 residues. Germline V gene lookup returns CDR1 SGHTA and CDR2 FQGNSA. Deletions cut 3 bases from V and 0 bases from J, with 11 bases between. CDR3 DNA sequence: TGTGCCAGCAGCTTGGACGAGGGTTACCAAGAGACCCAGTACTTC. Its translation: CASSLDEGYQETQYF.

This chain links TRBV28 with TRBJ1-5; D is unclear. The germline V and J ends were trimmed by 5 bases and 4 bases, with 21 bases remaining between them. This CDR3 has 17 amino acids. Germline CDR1 and CDR2: MDHEN and SYDVKM. As DNA, the CDR3 is TGTGCCAGCAGTCCGTCTCGACCCGGGGAGATGAATCAGCCCCAGCATTTT. This gives the protein CASSPSRPGEMNQPQHF.

This clone has just a few counts. V usage is TRBV4-1 and J usage is TRBJ2-2; a weak D match, TRBD2 (5 bases). Germline-derived CDR1 and CDR2 are MGHRA and YSYEKL. The CDR3 has 15 amino acids. V was trimmed by 1 base and J by 6 bases, leaving 12 bases between them. The CDR3 loop reads CASSQGAVMPGELFF. CDR3 coding DNA: TGCGCCAGCAGCCAAGGAGCGGTAATGCCCGGGGAGCTGTTTTTT.